A single sample gave rise to the 22 T cell receptor beta chains below, sequenced in a study of T cell responses to AZD1222 COVID-19 vaccine. The table came from immunoSEQ multiplex PCR; TCRdb's copy has only in-frame clones and leaves some out. This sample yields about 140,000 clones, of which roughly 92% are seen a single time; approximately 4.8% belongs to the top ten. This specimen consisted of peripheral blood, obtained on day 0 of AZD1222 vaccination. Source of these receptors: an adult in good health.

The rearrangement uses TRBV6-5 and TRBJ2-3, with D possibly being TRBD2 (6 bases). With 6 bases removed from V and 2 bases from J, the gap between germline ends came to 15 bases. In germline, CDR1 is MNHEY, CDR2 SVGAGI. CDR3 size: 15 residues. The CDR3 sequence is CASSHRLGDTDTQYF. CDR3 nucleotide sequence: TGTGCCAGCAGCCACCGACTAGGAGACACAGATACGCAGTATTTT.

The chain links TRBV2 to TRBJ2-1; possible D gene TRBD2, 6 bases. V was trimmed by 5 bases and J by 5 bases, leaving 13 bases between them. In germline, CDR1 is SNHLY, CDR2 FYNNEI. This CDR3 is built from 14 residues. The CDR3 DNA reads as TGTGCCAGCAGTTGGAGGGCCAACGACAATGAGCAGTTCTTC. Its translation: CASSWRANDNEQFF.

The chain has TRBV5-1 and TRBJ2-1; 7 bases are shared with TRBD2. CDR3 length equals 15 residues. The V and J ends lost 2 bases and 3 bases, in that order; junction bases with no gene match: 5. Germline CDR1 reads SGHRS; CDR2 reads YFSETQ. The DNA for the CDR3 is TGCGCCAGCAGCTTAGGGACTATCGACTACAATGAGCAGTTCTTC. Its protein product is CASSLGTIDYNEQFF.

This clone has just one count. The gene calls are TRBV18 and TRBJ2-1, with 7 bases matching TRBD1. Germline trimming cut 5 bases from V and 7 bases from J; bases unmatched to any gene: 11. This CDR3 spans 15 amino acids. Germline values: CDR1 KGHSH, CDR2 LQKENI. DNA for the CDR3: TGTGCCAGCTCATATATGGGGACAGTTCTTAATGAGCAGTTCTTC. Protein: CASSYMGTVLNEQFF.

The V gene is TRBV12-3 or TRBV12-4, the J gene TRBJ1-1; D possibly corresponds to TRBD1 (5 bases). The length of the CDR3 is 13 residues. V was shortened by 5 bases and J by 1 base, with 8 bases between the two germline ends. The chain's CDR3 is CASSPGGNTEAFF. CDR3 DNA sequence: TGTGCCAGCAGTCCCGGGGGGAACACTGAAGCTTTCTTT.

J is TRBJ2-1 and V is TRBV5-4; D is unclear. The CDR3 length is 13 residues. Germline V lookup: CDR1 SGHNT, CDR2 YYREEE (reference sequence). The V end lost 0 bases, the J end lost 5 bases, and 6 bases lay between the germline ends. The CDR3 reads CASSLVQNNEQFF. CDR3 in DNA: TGTGCCAGCAGCTTGGTGCAGAACAATGAGCAGTTCTTC.

In this sample, this clone turned up a few times. CDR3 DNA sequence: TGCGCCAGCAGCGCGGAGGGGTTCGCCTACGAGCAGTACTTC. Amino acids: CASSAEGFAYEQYF. The V gene is TRBV5-1, the J gene TRBJ2-7, with D possibly being TRBD2 (6 bases). This CDR3 has 14 residues. Germline CDR1 and CDR2: SGHRS and YFSETQ. V was clipped by 4 bases and J by 2 bases, with 13 bases between them.

This sequence joins TRBV10-3 and TRBJ2-6; unclear D gene. Between the trimmed V and J ends, which lost 8 bases and 2 bases, there was a span of 4 bases. The CDR3 contains 12 residues. Germline V CDR1 and CDR2: ENHRY, SYGVKD. DNA of the CDR3: TGTGCCATCGGAGCTGGGGCCAACGTCCTGACTTTC. Amino acid sequence: CAIGAGANVLTF.

This sequence joins TRBV27 and TRBJ1-2; possible D gene TRBD1, 6 bases. Per germline, CDR1 MNHEY and CDR2 SMNVEV (reference sequence). V lost 5 bases and J 3 bases, leaving 16 bases between the germline ends. The CDR3 is made up of 15 amino acids. The CDR3 DNA follows: TGTGCCAGCAGTCCACTCGACAGGTCCGACTATGGCTACACCTTC. Its translation is CASSPLDRSDYGYTF.

This clone was recorded many times. One junction end does not reproduce the germline sequence, and a read error may be involved. The chain combines TRBV5-6 with TRBJ2-2, with D perhaps being TRBD1 or TRBD2 (5 bases each). Germline values: CDR1 SGHDT, CDR2 YYEEEE. This CDR3 has 14 amino acids. The CDR3 sequence is CASRLGEYTGELFF. CDR3 bases: TGTGCCAGCAGATTGGGGGAGTACACCGGGGAGCTGTTTTTT.

This chain joins TRBV18 and TRBJ1-1; D might be TRBD1 (5 bases). V lost 5 bases and J lost 4, with 20 bases in between. Looked up from germline, CDR1 is KGHSH and CDR2 is LQKENI. The CDR3 totals 16 residues. CDR3 sequence: CASSSGAGGVGTEAFF. The DNA for the CDR3 is TGTGCCAGCTCATCCGGCGCGGGAGGGGTGGGCACTGAAGCTTTCTTT.

The count of this clone is one. This chain connects TRBV29-1 to TRBJ2-5; TRBD1 agrees at 9 bases. The CDR3 totals 14 residues. V shed 7 bases, J shed 6 bases, and the junction held 12 bases outside the gene matches. From germline, CDR1 is SQVTM and CDR2 ANQGSEA. In DNA, the CDR3 is TGCAGCGCCGAGGGCCACAGGGGGCACAAGACCCAGTACTTC. Residues: CSAEGHRGHKTQYF.

This chain links TRBV14 with TRBJ1-2, with D uncertain. From germline, CDR1 is SGHDN and CDR2 FVKESK. This CDR3 region has 14 residues. Trimming pared 4 bases from V and 8 bases from J, leaving 17 bases between. The CDR3 DNA follows: TGTGCCAGCAGCCCTGCGGGCTTGGTAGGAGGCTACACCTTC. This gives the protein CASSPAGLVGGYTF.

The chain carries TRBV7-2 and TRBJ1-1, with 9 bases lining up with TRBD1. CDR1 SGHTA and CDR2 FQGNSA come from the germline V gene. Trimming at V came to 1 base and at J to 6 bases, leaving 15 bases not matched to a gene. This CDR3 has 18 residues. CDR3 region: CASSLGSFSYRGQSEAFF. The CDR3 DNA follows: TGTGCCAGCAGCTTAGGGAGTTTCTCTTACAGGGGGCAATCTGAAGCTTTCTTT.

The J gene is TRBJ2-5, the V gene TRBV19; D remains unclear. CDR1 and CDR2 (germline): LNHDA, SQIVND (reference sequence). Trimming stripped 4 bases from V and 0 bases from J, with 0 bases between. This CDR3 spans 11 amino acids. In DNA, the CDR3 is TGTGCCAGTAGTAACCAAGAGACCCAGTACTTC. It yields the protein CASSNQETQYF.

The V gene is TRBV6-4, the J gene TRBJ1-2; TRBD1 is a possible D gene (5 bases). Per the germline V gene, CDR1 is MRHNA and CDR2 is SNTAGT. Deletions cut 0 bases from V and 3 bases from J, with 14 bases between. There are 16 residues in the CDR3. The CDR3, as DNA: TGTGCCAGCAGTGACTCAGGAAAAGGGGCCCACTATGGCTACACCTTC. Amino acids: CASSDSGKGAHYGYTF.

The genes are TRBV6-5 and TRBJ2-5; D not certain. Trimming pared 7 bases from V and 4 bases from J, leaving 7 bases between. Germline-derived CDR1 and CDR2 are MNHEY and SVGAGI. This CDR3 spans 11 amino acids. This CDR3 is CASKTRETQYF. CDR3 in DNA: TGTGCCAGCAAAACTCGAGAGACCCAGTACTTC.

This clone was counted a single time. The chain carries TRBV3-1 (or the pseudogene TRBV3-2) and TRBJ1-1, with 12 bases matching TRBD1. The V and J ends lost 7 bases and 5 bases, in that order; junction bases with no gene match: 11. CDR3 length equals 16 residues. Germline loops: CDR1 LGHDT, CDR2 YNNKEL (reference sequence). The CDR3 is CASTPPGQGARTEAFF. CDR3 DNA: TGTGCCAGCACCCCCCCGGGACAGGGGGCGCGAACTGAAGCTTTCTTT.

V usage is TRBV10-3 and J usage is TRBJ2-3; D is perhaps TRBD1 or TRBD2 (5 bases each). This CDR3 is built from 14 residues. Germline V CDR1 and CDR2: ENHRY, SYGVKD. Trimming shortened V by 10 bases and J by 6 bases, and 20 bases separated the two germline ends. CDR3 sequence reads: CATHSGRGKDTQYF. The CDR3 nucleotides are TGTGCCACCCACTCGGGACGGGGAAAGGATACGCAGTATTTT.

The rearrangement links TRBV3-1 (or the pseudogene TRBV3-2) to TRBJ2-7; 7 nucleotides line up with TRBD2. With V trimmed by 0 bases and J by 0 bases, 5 bases remained unmatched. CDR3 length: 16 residues. The germline gives CDR1 LGHDT, CDR2 YNNKEL (reference sequence). The chain's CDR3 is CASSQDYGGSSYEQYF. Here the CDR3 DNA reads TGTGCCAGCAGCCAAGATTATGGCGGGAGCTCCTACGAGCAGTACTTC.

This clone turned up a few times. V and J are TRBV27 and TRBJ2-2, with D possibly matching TRBD1 (6 bases). The V gene's germline CDR1 is MNHEY and CDR2 SMNVEV (reference sequence). This CDR3 spans 18 amino acids. Between the trimmed V and J ends, which lost 1 base and 2 bases, there was a span of 17 bases. The CDR3 is CASSLYSGSGHNTGELFF. CDR3 nucleotide sequence: TGTGCCAGCAGTTTATATTCCGGGTCGGGACATAACACCGGGGAGCTGTTTTTT.

In nucleotides, the CDR3 is TGTGCCAGCAGCGCCGGACAGCAGAACACTGAAGCTTTCTTT. Amino acids: CASSAGQQNTEAFF. The chain recombines TRBV7-2 with TRBJ1-1; maybe TRBD1 (6 bases). In germline, CDR1 is SGHTA, CDR2 FQGNSA. Trimming took 5 bases from V and 1 from J, leaving 11 bases between them. The CDR3 loop spans 14 amino acids.